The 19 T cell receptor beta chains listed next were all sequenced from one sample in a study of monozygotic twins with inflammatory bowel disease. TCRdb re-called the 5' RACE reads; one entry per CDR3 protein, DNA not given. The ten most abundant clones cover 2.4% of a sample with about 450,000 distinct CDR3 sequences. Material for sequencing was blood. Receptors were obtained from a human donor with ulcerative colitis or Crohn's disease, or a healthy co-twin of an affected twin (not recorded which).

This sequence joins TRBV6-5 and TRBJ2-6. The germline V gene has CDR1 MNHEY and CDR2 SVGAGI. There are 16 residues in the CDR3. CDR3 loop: CASSNPRTSGANVLTF.

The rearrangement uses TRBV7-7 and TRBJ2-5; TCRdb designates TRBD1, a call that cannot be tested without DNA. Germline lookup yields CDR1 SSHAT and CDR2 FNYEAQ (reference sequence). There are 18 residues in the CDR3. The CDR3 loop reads CASSLAPPRQGYQETQYF.

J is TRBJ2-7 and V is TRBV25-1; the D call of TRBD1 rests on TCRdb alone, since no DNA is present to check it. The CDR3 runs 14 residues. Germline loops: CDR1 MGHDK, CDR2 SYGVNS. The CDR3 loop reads CASSPPGAFYEQYF.

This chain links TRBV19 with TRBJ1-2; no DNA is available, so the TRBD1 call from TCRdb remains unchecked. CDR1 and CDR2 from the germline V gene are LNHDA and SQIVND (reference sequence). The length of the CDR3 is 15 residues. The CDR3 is CASSATSGQGYGYTF.

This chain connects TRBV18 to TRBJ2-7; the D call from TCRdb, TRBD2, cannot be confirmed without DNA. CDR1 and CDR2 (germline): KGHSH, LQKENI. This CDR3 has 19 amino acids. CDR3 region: CASSPTGLAFHSIIYEQYF.

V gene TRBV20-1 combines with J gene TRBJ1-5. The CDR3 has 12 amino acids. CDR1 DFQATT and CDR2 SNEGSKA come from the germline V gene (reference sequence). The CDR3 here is CSAIEPNQPQHF.

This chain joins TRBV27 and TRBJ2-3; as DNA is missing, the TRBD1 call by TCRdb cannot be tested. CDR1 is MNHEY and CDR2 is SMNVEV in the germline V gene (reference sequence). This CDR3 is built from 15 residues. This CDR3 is CASSWATGGTDTQYF.

This CDR3 is CASSFGVQGPNSPLHF. J is TRBJ1-6 and V is TRBV7-8. The CDR3 consists of 16 residues. CDR1 and CDR2 (germline): SGHVS, FQNEAQ.

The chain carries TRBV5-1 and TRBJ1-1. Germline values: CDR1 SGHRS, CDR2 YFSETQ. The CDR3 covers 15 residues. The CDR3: CASSLEWVGDTEAFF.

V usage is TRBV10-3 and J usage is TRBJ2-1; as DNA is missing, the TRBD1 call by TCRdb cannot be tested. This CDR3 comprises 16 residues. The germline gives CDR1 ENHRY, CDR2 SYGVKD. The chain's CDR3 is CAISEHLGQGNDEQFF.

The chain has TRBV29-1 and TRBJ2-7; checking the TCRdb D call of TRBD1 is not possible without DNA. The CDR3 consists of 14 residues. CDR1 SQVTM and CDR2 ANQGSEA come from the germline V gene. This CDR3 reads CSVEGDRGGNEQYF.

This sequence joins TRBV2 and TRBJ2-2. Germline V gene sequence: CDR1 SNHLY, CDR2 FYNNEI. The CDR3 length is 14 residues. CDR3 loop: CASSEWRNTGELFF.

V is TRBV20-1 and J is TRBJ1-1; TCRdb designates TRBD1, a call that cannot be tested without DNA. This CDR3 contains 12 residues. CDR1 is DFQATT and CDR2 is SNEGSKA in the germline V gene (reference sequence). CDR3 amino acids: CSAGRDTAEAFF.

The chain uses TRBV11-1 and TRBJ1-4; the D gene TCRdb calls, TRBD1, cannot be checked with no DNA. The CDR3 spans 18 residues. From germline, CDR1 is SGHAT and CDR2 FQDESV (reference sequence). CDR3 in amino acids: CASSLGDRAFPRDEKLFF.

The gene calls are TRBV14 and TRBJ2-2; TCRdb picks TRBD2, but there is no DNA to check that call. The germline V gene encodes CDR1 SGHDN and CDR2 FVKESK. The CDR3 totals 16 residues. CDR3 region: CASSQGLGQYTGELFF.

CDR3 region: CASSPRSLGVRNEKLFF. The chain employs TRBV18 and TRBJ1-4; TCRdb's D call of TRBD1 is untestable without DNA. The CDR3 is made up of 17 amino acids. The germline V gene has CDR1 KGHSH and CDR2 LQKENI.

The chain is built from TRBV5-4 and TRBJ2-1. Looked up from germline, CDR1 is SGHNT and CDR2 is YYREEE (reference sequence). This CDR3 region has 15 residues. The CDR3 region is CASSFGVGSYNEQFF.

This chain's CDR3 is CASSLGPAAGMTGELFF. The chain couples TRBV5-1 to TRBJ2-2; TCRdb indicates TRBD2, and absent DNA this call remains unverified. Looked up from germline, CDR1 is SGHRS and CDR2 is YFSETQ. The CDR3 consists of 17 residues.

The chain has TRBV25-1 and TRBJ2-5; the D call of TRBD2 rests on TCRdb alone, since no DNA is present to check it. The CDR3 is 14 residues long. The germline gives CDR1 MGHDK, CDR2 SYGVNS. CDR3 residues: CASRSSGRTETQYF.